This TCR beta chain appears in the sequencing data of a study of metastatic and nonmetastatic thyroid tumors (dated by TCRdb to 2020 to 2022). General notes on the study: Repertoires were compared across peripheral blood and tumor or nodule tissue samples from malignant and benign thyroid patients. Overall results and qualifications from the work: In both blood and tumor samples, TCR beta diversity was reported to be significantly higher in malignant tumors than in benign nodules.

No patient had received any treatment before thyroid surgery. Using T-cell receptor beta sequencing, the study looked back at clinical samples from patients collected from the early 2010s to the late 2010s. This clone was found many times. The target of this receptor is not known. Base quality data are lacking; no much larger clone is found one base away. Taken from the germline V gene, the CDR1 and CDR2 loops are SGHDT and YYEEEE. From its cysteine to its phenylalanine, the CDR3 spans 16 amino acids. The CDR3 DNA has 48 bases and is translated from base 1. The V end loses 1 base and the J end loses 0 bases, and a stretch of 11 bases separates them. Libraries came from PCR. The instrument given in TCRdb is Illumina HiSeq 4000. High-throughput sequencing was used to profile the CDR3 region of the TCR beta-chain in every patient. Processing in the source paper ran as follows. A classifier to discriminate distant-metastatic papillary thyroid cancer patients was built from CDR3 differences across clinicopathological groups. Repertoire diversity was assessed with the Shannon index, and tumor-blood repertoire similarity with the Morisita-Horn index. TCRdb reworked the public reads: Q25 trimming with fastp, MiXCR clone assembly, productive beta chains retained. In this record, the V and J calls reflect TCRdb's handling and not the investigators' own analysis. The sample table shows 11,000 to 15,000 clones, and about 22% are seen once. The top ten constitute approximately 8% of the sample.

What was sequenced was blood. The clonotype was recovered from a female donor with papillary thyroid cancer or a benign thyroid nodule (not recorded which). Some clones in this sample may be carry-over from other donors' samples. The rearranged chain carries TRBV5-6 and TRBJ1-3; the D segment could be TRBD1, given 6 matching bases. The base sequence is TGTGCCAGCAGCTTGCTGGGACAACCCTCTGGAAACACCATATATTTT. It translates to CASSLLGQPSGNTIYF.